This section outlines one T cell receptor beta chain sequence together with its context. Antigen unknown. CD4+ cells were split into CD45RA+ naive and CD45RA-negative memory subsets. The data were obtained in a study of shared clonotypes between healthy human individuals. Study-wide findings and caveats: Donor clonotype sharing was expected to depend on sequencing depth.

Trimming removed 2 bases at V and 4 bases at J, with 18 bases between. Germline V gives CDR1 SGHRS, CDR2 YFSETQ. The CDR3 consists of 17 residues. Clones were read by immunoSEQ multiplex PCR, and TCRdb kept only the in-frame ones, dropping some. The sample includes approximately 2,300,000 clones, about nine tenths of them seen just once. The clonotype comes from a man in his late teens or twenties in good health. Some clones in this sample may be carry-over from other donors' samples. The chain joins TRBV5-1 to TRBJ2-2; D possibly corresponds to TRBD1 (6 bases). Sequenced: naive CD4+ T cells from PBMCs. Subset here: CD45RA+ positively selected. The CDR3 protein is CASSFSLVAGATGELFF. The CDR3 DNA sequence: TGCGCCAGCAGCTTTAGCTTGGTTGCAGGGGCCACCGGGGAGCTGTTTTTT.